The present entry profiles one T cell receptor beta chain with its context. Antigen unknown. Germline CDR1 is SGHRS and CDR2 is YFSETQ. The germline V and J ends were trimmed by 5 bases and 0 bases, with 11 bases remaining between them. The length of the CDR3 is 14 residues. Template switching introduced a universal primer site, and the cDNA bore unique molecular identifiers. Each CDR3 protein is one row after TCRdb ran MiXCR on the 5' RACE reads. Of 450,000 or so distinct CDR3 sequences in the sample, approximately 15% were seen once. The source of the sample is a study of identical twins. Healthy Caucasians made up all donors. Findings and limits, study-wide: Twins showed weaker excess sharing in their beta out-of-frame sequences. Models came in too low on out-of-frame TCR alpha sharing in monozygotic twins.

This same sample was also taken into another study, of yellow fever vaccine responses in identical twins.

The receptor was derived from a woman aged 18-35 years in good health. The chain recombines TRBV5-1 with TRBJ1-2; D may be TRBD1 (5 bases). The sequenced sample was CD4+ T cells sorted from blood. This CDR3 reads CASRQETANYGYTF. The CDR3, as DNA: TGCGCCAGCAGACAGGAGACAGCTAACTATGGCTACACCTTC.